These T cell receptor beta chains were read from a single sample in a study of blood T cell repertoires in COVID-19. The assay was immunoSEQ multiplex PCR, and TCRdb's table has in-frame clones only and misses some. The sample records about 140,000 clones, more than 80% being singletons. Sequences were obtained from PBMCs or T cells enriched from blood (not recorded which). These receptors were taken from a woman aged 18-35 years who had been exposed to COVID-19. Each CDR3 is given with its conserved first and last residue. D genes are given only for firm matches. Not every row has a clone size; where given, it reads once, few, many or a size class.

D gene: TRBD2; clone size: NA; J gene: TRBJ2-7; V gene: TRBV9; CDR3 DNA: TGTGCCAGCAGCGTAGGACTAGCGGGGGACTCCTACGAGCAGTACTTC; CDR3 protein: CASSVGLAGDSYEQYF
D gene: TRBD1; clone size: NA; J gene: TRBJ1-2; V gene: TRBV2; CDR3 DNA: TGTGCCAGCAGTTCCCGACAGGGCTCTAGGGGCTACACCTTC; CDR3 protein: CASSSRQGSRGYTF
D gene: NA; clone size: NA; J gene: TRBJ2-2; V gene: TRBV7-9; CDR3 DNA: TGTGCCAGCAGCCGAGACAGAAACACCGGGGAGCTGTTTTTT; CDR3 protein: CASSRDRNTGELFF
D gene: NA; clone size: NA; J gene: TRBJ2-7; V gene: TRBV5-1; CDR3 DNA: TGCGCCAGCAGCTTGGACAGTACCTACGAGCAGTACTTC; CDR3 protein: CASSLDSTYEQYF
D gene: TRBD2; clone size: NA; J gene: TRBJ2-1; V gene: TRBV4-1; CDR3 DNA: TGCGCCAGCAGCCAAAGACGAGGTGGCGGGAGGACATACAATGAGCAGTTCTTC; CDR3 protein: CASSQRRGGGRTYNEQFF
D gene: NA; clone size: NA; J gene: TRBJ2-2; V gene: TRBV3-1/TRBV3-2; CDR3 DNA: TGTGCCAGCAGCCCCCGTCGGGGTCGAACCGGGGAGCTGTTTTTT; CDR3 protein: CASSPRRGRTGELFF
D gene: NA; clone size: NA; J gene: TRBJ1-1; V gene: TRBV9; CDR3 DNA: TGTGCCAGCAGCGTCAGGGGGAACACTGAAGCTTTCTTT; CDR3 protein: CASSVRGNTEAFF
D gene: NA; clone size: NA; J gene: TRBJ1-3; V gene: TRBV7-9; CDR3 DNA: TGTGCCAGCAGCTCCTGGGTAGGGGAAAACACCATATATTTT; CDR3 protein: CASSSWVGENTIYF
D gene: TRBD2; clone size: NA; J gene: TRBJ2-7; V gene: TRBV6-1; CDR3 DNA: TGTGCCAGCAGTGGGAAGACTAGCGGGAGTTCCTACGAGCAGTACTTC; CDR3 protein: CASSGKTSGSSYEQYF
D gene: TRBD2; clone size: few; J gene: TRBJ2-3; V gene: TRBV7-9; CDR3 DNA: TGTGCCAGCAGTACACGGGGGAGGGGCACAGATACGCAGTATTTT; CDR3 protein: CASSTRGRGTDTQYF
D gene: TRBD2; clone size: many; J gene: TRBJ2-5; V gene: TRBV6-5; CDR3 DNA: TGTGCCAGCAGCCGGACTAGCAGAGAGACCCAGTACTTC; CDR3 protein: CASSRTSRETQYF
D gene: NA; clone size: NA; J gene: TRBJ1-5; V gene: TRBV6-5; CDR3 DNA: TGTGCCAGCAGCATGACAAGTTATAGCAATCAGCCCCAGCATTTT; CDR3 protein: CASSMTSYSNQPQHF
D gene: TRBD1; clone size: NA; J gene: TRBJ1-1; V gene: TRBV27; CDR3 DNA: TGTGCCAGCAGTTTATCGCCCTGGGACAGGGCGAACACTGAAGCTTTCTTT; CDR3 protein: CASSLSPWDRANTEAFF
D gene: TRBD1; clone size: NA; J gene: TRBJ1-5; V gene: TRBV7-6; CDR3 DNA: TGTGCCAGCAGCTTAACAGGGGGCGGGCGGGAGCCCCAGCATTTT; CDR3 protein: CASSLTGGGREPQHF
D gene: NA; clone size: NA; J gene: TRBJ1-2; V gene: TRBV29-1; CDR3 DNA: TGCAGCGTCGCCCCAACAGAATGGGCGCCCACCTATGGCTACACCTTC; CDR3 protein: CSVAPTEWAPTYGYTF
D gene: NA; clone size: NA; J gene: TRBJ2-3; V gene: TRBV7-2; CDR3 DNA: TGTGCCAGCAGCCTACAGACTAGATCCGATACGCAGTATTTT; CDR3 protein: CASSLQTRSDTQYF
D gene: NA; clone size: NA; J gene: TRBJ2-7; V gene: TRBV2; CDR3 DNA: TGTGCCAGCAGTGAGTGGGGACAAACCTACGAGCAGTACTTC; CDR3 protein: CASSEWGQTYEQYF
D gene: TRBD1; clone size: once; J gene: TRBJ1-2; V gene: TRBV7-3; CDR3 DNA: TGTGCCAGCAGCTTTATGGCCGGACAGGGGGCTGTGGGCTACACCTTC; CDR3 protein: CASSFMAGQGAVGYTF
D gene: NA; clone size: NA; J gene: TRBJ2-3; V gene: TRBV7-2; CDR3 DNA: TGTGCCAGCAGCTTAGGCGGGATTCGAACAGATACGCAGTATTTT; CDR3 protein: CASSLGGIRTDTQYF
D gene: NA; clone size: NA; J gene: TRBJ2-7; V gene: TRBV19; CDR3 DNA: TGTGCCAGTAGTATTAGGGGGGGCACTCAGCCCTACGAGCAGTACTTC; CDR3 protein: CASSIRGGTQPYEQYF
D gene: TRBD1; clone size: NA; J gene: TRBJ2-1; V gene: TRBV29-1; CDR3 DNA: TGCAGCGTTGATGGGACAGGGTACAATGAGCAGTTCTTC; CDR3 protein: CSVDGTGYNEQFF
D gene: TRBD1; clone size: NA; J gene: TRBJ1-4; V gene: TRBV7-9; CDR3 DNA: TGTGCCAGCAGCGTAGGACAGGGGAATGAAAAACTGTTTTTT; CDR3 protein: CASSVGQGNEKLFF
D gene: TRBD1; clone size: once; J gene: TRBJ2-7; V gene: TRBV28; CDR3 DNA: TGTGCCAGCAGTTTCCACCTCCGGGACAGCGACTACGAGCAGTACTTC; CDR3 protein: CASSFHLRDSDYEQYF
D gene: TRBD1; clone size: NA; J gene: TRBJ1-5; V gene: TRBV19; CDR3 DNA: TGTGCCAGTAGCGACAGGGTGTTGGAGCCCCAGCATTTT; CDR3 protein: CASSDRVLEPQHF
D gene: TRBD1; clone size: NA; J gene: TRBJ1-1; V gene: TRBV6-5; CDR3 DNA: TGTGCCAGCAGCCCCGACAGGGGAGTCACTGAAGCTTTCTTT; CDR3 protein: CASSPDRGVTEAFF
D gene: NA; clone size: NA; J gene: TRBJ1-2; V gene: TRBV28; CDR3 DNA: TGTGCCAGCAGTTTCGGGGGGCTTGTCTATGGCTACACCTTC; CDR3 protein: CASSFGGLVYGYTF
D gene: TRBD1; clone size: NA; J gene: TRBJ1-5; V gene: TRBV6-2/TRBV6-3; CDR3 DNA: TGTGCCAGCAGTCCCGGGACAGGGGGTAGTCAGCCCCAGCATTTT; CDR3 protein: CASSPGTGGSQPQHF
D gene: NA; clone size: NA; J gene: TRBJ2-2; V gene: TRBV27; CDR3 DNA: TGTGCCAGCAACCCTAGAACCTCGAACACCGGGGAGCTGTTTTTT; CDR3 protein: CASNPRTSNTGELFF
D gene: NA; clone size: NA; J gene: TRBJ1-3; V gene: TRBV15; CDR3 DNA: TGTGCCACCAGCAGCACTTCTGGAAACACCATATATTTT; CDR3 protein: CATSSTSGNTIYF
D gene: NA; clone size: NA; J gene: TRBJ2-5; V gene: TRBV11-2; CDR3 DNA: TGTGCCAGCAGCTTACCCGGGATCGGGACCCAGTACTTC; CDR3 protein: CASSLPGIGTQYF
D gene: TRBD2; clone size: once; J gene: TRBJ2-1; V gene: TRBV19; CDR3 DNA: TGTGCCAGTAGCCCGTCTAGCGGGAGGGCCAATGAGCAGTTCTTC; CDR3 protein: CASSPSSGRANEQFF
D gene: NA; clone size: once; J gene: TRBJ2-7; V gene: TRBV6-5; CDR3 DNA: TGTGCCAGCAGTTCCAGGACTGGCAGTACGAGGCAGTACTTC; CDR3 protein: CASSSRTGSTRQYF
D gene: TRBD1; clone size: NA; J gene: TRBJ1-6; V gene: TRBV11-2; CDR3 DNA: TGTGCCAGCAGCCCCAGGGACAGGAAAAAGGAGGCACCCCTCCACTTT; CDR3 protein: CASSPRDRKKEAPLHF
D gene: TRBD2; clone size: NA; J gene: TRBJ2-7; V gene: TRBV5-8; CDR3 DNA: TGTGCCAGCAGAGATTCGGGGGGGCGGCACGAGCAGTACTTC; CDR3 protein: CASRDSGGRHEQYF
D gene: TRBD1; clone size: NA; J gene: TRBJ2-3; V gene: TRBV29-1; CDR3 DNA: TGCAGCACCCGACAGGGCCCAGATACGCAGTATTTT; CDR3 protein: CSTRQGPDTQYF
D gene: TRBD2; clone size: few; J gene: TRBJ2-3; V gene: TRBV19; CDR3 DNA: TGTGCCAGTAGTATAGATGGGGCTAGCGGCTTTAGCACAGATACGCAGTATTTT; CDR3 protein: CASSIDGASGFSTDTQYF
D gene: TRBD1; clone size: NA; J gene: TRBJ1-5; V gene: TRBV2; CDR3 DNA: TGTGCCAGCAGGGAGGGGGCTAGCTATCAGCCCCAGCATTTT; CDR3 protein: CASREGASYQPQHF
D gene: NA; clone size: few; J gene: TRBJ1-2; V gene: TRBV30; CDR3 DNA: TGTGCCTGGAGTGTAAGGGGGTCGTATGGCTACACCTTC; CDR3 protein: CAWSVRGSYGYTF
D gene: NA; clone size: NA; J gene: TRBJ1-2; V gene: TRBV6-5; CDR3 DNA: TGTGCCAGCAGTTACGGCGGCTCTAACTATGGCTACACCTTC; CDR3 protein: CASSYGGSNYGYTF
D gene: TRBD1; clone size: NA; J gene: TRBJ2-7; V gene: TRBV2; CDR3 DNA: TGTGCCAGCGGACAGGGAACCTACGAGCAGTACTTC; CDR3 protein: CASGQGTYEQYF
D gene: TRBD2; clone size: NA; J gene: TRBJ2-1; V gene: TRBV6-1; CDR3 DNA: TGTGCCAGCAGTGAATTAGGACTAGCGGGAGTTACACAGTTCTTC; CDR3 protein: CASSELGLAGVTQFF
D gene: NA; clone size: NA; J gene: TRBJ2-7; V gene: TRBV14; CDR3 DNA: TGTGCCAGCAGCCAATTAGTCGATTACGAGCAGTACTTC; CDR3 protein: CASSQLVDYEQYF
D gene: TRBD1; clone size: NA; J gene: TRBJ1-2; V gene: TRBV27; CDR3 DNA: TGTGCCAGCAGTTCCCGCGCGACAGGGTTTGATGGCTACACCTTC; CDR3 protein: CASSSRATGFDGYTF
D gene: TRBD2; clone size: few; J gene: TRBJ2-1; V gene: TRBV19; CDR3 DNA: TGTGCCAGTACTCCGTCCTTTTCAATCTACGGGACTAGCGGCCTGTCACCCTACAATGAGCAGTTCTTC; CDR3 protein: CASTPSFSIYGTSGLSPYNEQFF
D gene: TRBD1; clone size: NA; J gene: TRBJ2-7; V gene: TRBV5-1; CDR3 DNA: TGCGCCAGCAGCCGCGGGACAGGGGGCCTCAGGTCCTACGAGCAGTACTTC; CDR3 protein: CASSRGTGGLRSYEQYF
D gene: TRBD1; clone size: few; J gene: TRBJ1-1; V gene: TRBV18; CDR3 DNA: TGTGCCAGCTCACCTGACAGGGAAATGAACACTGAAGCTTTCTTT; CDR3 protein: CASSPDREMNTEAFF
D gene: NA; clone size: NA; J gene: TRBJ2-5; V gene: TRBV7-2; CDR3 DNA: TGTGCCAGCAGCCGGGACTTTCAAGAGACCCAGTACTTC; CDR3 protein: CASSRDFQETQYF
D gene: TRBD1; clone size: NA; J gene: TRBJ1-1; V gene: TRBV7-2; CDR3 DNA: TGTGCCAGCAGGGTACAGGGGGAGCTCGGTGAAGCTTTCTTT; CDR3 protein: CASRVQGELGEAFF
D gene: TRBD2; clone size: NA; J gene: TRBJ2-2; V gene: TRBV2; CDR3 DNA: TGTGCCAGCGCCGGACTAGTGACGAACACCGGGGAGCTGTTTTTT; CDR3 protein: CASAGLVTNTGELFF
D gene: NA; clone size: NA; J gene: TRBJ1-1; V gene: TRBV9; CDR3 DNA: TGTGCCAGCAGCGTATCTTCGGGGAGAGGTGAAGCTTTCTTT; CDR3 protein: CASSVSSGRGEAFF
D gene: TRBD2; clone size: NA; J gene: TRBJ2-2; V gene: TRBV2; CDR3 DNA: TGTGCCAGCATAGGACTAGCTAGGGCCGGGGAGCTGTTTTTT; CDR3 protein: CASIGLARAGELFF
D gene: TRBD1; clone size: NA; J gene: TRBJ2-7; V gene: TRBV30; CDR3 DNA: TGTGCCTGGTCCGTTGACAGGGCCCAGTACTTC; CDR3 protein: CAWSVDRAQYF
D gene: NA; clone size: NA; J gene: TRBJ1-2; V gene: TRBV7-9; CDR3 DNA: TGTGCCAGCAGCTTAGGCGGCAGGGGTAGCTATGGCTACACCTTC; CDR3 protein: CASSLGGRGSYGYTF
D gene: TRBD1; clone size: NA; J gene: TRBJ2-5; V gene: TRBV6-5; CDR3 DNA: TGTGCCAGCAGTTCACAGGGGAGAGAGACCCAGTACTTC; CDR3 protein: CASSSQGRETQYF
D gene: TRBD2; clone size: NA; J gene: TRBJ2-5; V gene: TRBV6-4; CDR3 DNA: TGTGCCAGCAGTGCCCGGACTAGCGGGAGTGAGACCCAGTACTTC; CDR3 protein: CASSARTSGSETQYF
D gene: NA; clone size: NA; J gene: TRBJ1-6; V gene: TRBV18; CDR3 DNA: TGTGCCAGCTCACCAGGGGCCGTGAATTCACCCCTCCACTTT; CDR3 protein: CASSPGAVNSPLHF
D gene: TRBD1; clone size: few; J gene: TRBJ1-5; V gene: TRBV15; CDR3 DNA: TGTGCCACCAGCGAACCGGGACAGGGGCGTCAGCCCCAGCATTTT; CDR3 protein: CATSEPGQGRQPQHF
D gene: TRBD1; clone size: NA; J gene: TRBJ1-2; V gene: TRBV5-4; CDR3 DNA: TGTGCCAGCAGCTTGGCCATGGGTAGGACAGGGGTCTGGGGCTACACCTTC; CDR3 protein: CASSLAMGRTGVWGYTF
D gene: TRBD1; clone size: NA; J gene: TRBJ1-2; V gene: TRBV6-5; CDR3 DNA: TGTGCCAGCAGTTATTCGGGACAGGGAAATTATGGCTACACCTTC; CDR3 protein: CASSYSGQGNYGYTF
D gene: TRBD2; clone size: few; J gene: TRBJ2-2; V gene: TRBV6-4; CDR3 DNA: TGTGCCAGCGAGGCGGGAGCTGGCACCGGGGAGCTGTTTTTT; CDR3 protein: CASEAGAGTGELFF